The 21 T cell receptor beta chains below were found in one sample sequenced in a study of beta chain features in type 1 diabetes (dated by TCRdb to 2016 to 2019). Results the study describes overall, beyond this receptor: Type 1 diabetes patients showed a moderate but significant shortening of TCRB CDR3 length in all four CD4+ subsets.

Their target antigens are unknown. The receptor library was made with the immunoSEQ multiplex PCR assay. The entire amount of isolated RNA was reverse transcribed using the High Capacity cDNA Reverse Transcription Kit, so the sequenced TCRB transcripts were expressed ones. Drawn from immuneACCESS, this table holds only the in-frame rearrangements with V and J called that TCRdb kept. Clones are partly lost; checked studies trace under half to an unresolved V gene and leave the rest unexplained. Within this sample are hundreds of thousands of clones, with roughly 13% of them counted one time only. Jointly, the top ten make up about 0.02% of the sample. Specimen: naive CD4+ T cells from blood. This specimen's cell subset or site label, per the study, means: true naive CD4+ T cells. The origin of the receptors is a man aged 18 to 29 with type 1 diabetes.

This clone has only a few counts. This rearrangement joins TRBV9 to TRBJ2-7; D is unclear. Germline V gene data show CDR1 as SGDLS and CDR2 as YYNGEE. CDR3 length: 15 residues. Trimming took 0 bases from V and 0 from J, leaving 10 bases between them. The DNA of the CDR3 is TGTGCCAGCAGCGTAGATGCAGGAAGCTCCTACGAGCAGTACTTC. Encoded protein: CASSVDAGSSYEQYF.

This clone has more than one count but fewer than ten. The rearrangement joins TRBV12-5 to TRBJ2-1; a possible D gene is TRBD2 (5 bases). Germline assignment: CDR1 LGHNT and CDR2 FRNRAP. The CDR3 is made up of 16 amino acids. Trimming pared 4 bases from V and 0 bases from J, leaving 13 bases between. In DNA form, the CDR3 reads TGTGCTAGTGGTTCTCAGTTAGGGAGCTCCTACAATGAGCAGTTCTTC. Translated, it gives CASGSQLGSSYNEQFF.

The chain couples TRBV19 to TRBJ1-2; no clear D gene. The CDR3 runs 15 residues. Looked up from germline, CDR1 is LNHDA and CDR2 is SQIVND (reference sequence). Trimming cost V 6 bases and J 5 bases, with 19 bases left between them. CDR3 loop: CASSRPAGEGYGYTF. The CDR3 DNA sequence: TGTGCCAGTAGCCGCCCAGCGGGCGAAGGGTATGGCTACACCTTC.

The chain has TRBV6-6 and TRBJ1-1; a weak D match, TRBD1 (6 bases). V lost 8 bases and J lost 7, with 11 bases in between. The germline V gene has CDR1 MNHNY and CDR2 SVGAGI (reference sequence). The CDR3 is made up of 11 amino acids. The chain's CDR3 is CASRQGLEAFF. For the CDR3, the DNA is TGTGCCAGCCGTCAGGGGCTTGAAGCTTTCTTT.

This clone was counted between two and nine times. The rearrangement joins TRBV4-1 to TRBJ1-2, with D tentatively TRBD1 (5 bases). This CDR3 region has 14 residues. Trimming took off 6 bases at V and 4 bases at J, with 15 bases between the two ends. The germline gives CDR1 MGHRA, CDR2 YSYEKL. In nucleotides, the CDR3 is TGCGCCAGCAGGGGGTTAGGGGAGATCTATGGCTACACCTTC. Translating it yields CASRGLGEIYGYTF.

As for this clone: Other DNA sequences from this sample encode an identical CDR3 as well. This chain links TRBV9 with TRBJ2-5, with D unclear. Looked up from germline, CDR1 is SGDLS and CDR2 is YYNGEE. The V end was cut by 2 bases, the J end by 2 bases, with 7 bases between. The CDR3 is 13 residues long. CDR3 protein: CASSVSTQETQYF. CDR3 nucleotides: TGTGCCAGCAGCGTCAGTACACAAGAGACCCAGTACTTC.

This clone was seen a handful of times. V usage is TRBV7-3 and J usage is TRBJ2-3, with D possibly being TRBD1 (6 bases). Germline lookup yields CDR1 SGHTA and CDR2 FQGTGA. V was shortened by 0 bases and J by 2 bases, with 9 bases between the two germline ends. The CDR3 length is 15 residues. CDR3 sequence: CASSLTGQLTDTQYF. The DNA of the CDR3 is TGTGCCAGCAGCTTAACTGGACAGCTCACAGATACGCAGTATTTT. Based on the CDR3 plus reference TRBV7-3 and TRBJ2-3, the full variable domain is GAGVSQTPSNKVTEKGKYVELRCDPISGHTALYWYRQSLGQGPEFLIYFQGTGAADDSGLPNDRFFAVRPEGSVSTLKIQRTERGDSAVYLCASSLTGQLTDTQYFGPGTRLTVL.

V usage is TRBV2 and J usage is TRBJ1-2; TRBD1 matches at 9 bases. The CDR3 length is 15 residues. Germline values: CDR1 SNHLY, CDR2 FYNNEI. The V and J ends lost 10 bases and 2 bases, in that order; junction bases with no gene match: 11. DNA for the CDR3: TGTGCCACTTCTACCGGGACAGGGTGGAACTATGGCTACACCTTC. Protein product: CATSTGTGWNYGYTF.

The chain recombines TRBV5-1 with TRBJ1-5; possibly TRBD1 for D (5 bases). Germline CDR1 reads SGHRS; CDR2 reads YFSETQ. V gave up 1 base and J gave up 5 bases, with 10 bases separating them. The CDR3 loop spans 14 amino acids. The CDR3 DNA sequence: TGCGCCAGCAGCTTGATAGGGGAGGATCAGCCCCAGCATTTT. Protein: CASSLIGEDQPQHF.

This clone was seen a few times. The rearrangement joins TRBV2 to TRBJ1-6; possible D gene TRBD1, 5 bases. The germline gives CDR1 SNHLY, CDR2 FYNNEI. This CDR3 has 15 residues. Deletions cut 2 bases from V and 5 bases from J, with 10 bases between. The CDR3 loop is CASSELGGNNSPLHF. CDR3 sequence (DNA): TGTGCCAGCAGTGAATTGGGGGGGAATAATTCACCCCTCCACTTT.

The V and J genes are TRBV6-6 and TRBJ2-7; 10 positions match TRBD1. This CDR3 has 13 amino acids. Germline V gene sequence: CDR1 MNHNY, CDR2 SVGAGI (reference sequence). Trimming took 6 bases from V and 6 from J; bases not matched to a gene: 5. In DNA, the CDR3 is TGTGCCAGCAGCCCGGGACAGGGGCGCGAGCAGTACTTC. Its translation: CASSPGQGREQYF.

In its sample, this clone was seen a few times. The chain joins TRBV11-3 to TRBJ2-3; D is perhaps TRBD1 or TRBD2 (5 bases each). Germline V gene lookup returns CDR1 SGHNT and CDR2 YENEEA. CDR3 length: 17 amino acids. The V and J ends lost 4 bases and 4 bases respectively, with 21 bases between them. The CDR3 nucleotides are TGTGCCAGCAGCTCGGGGCAGGGTAGGATCCGTGCAGATACGCAGTATTTT. Translation gives CASSSGQGRIRADTQYF.

The table lists this clone with a few counts. The chain links TRBV9 to TRBJ1-3; D perhaps matches TRBD1 (6 bases). Germline CDR1 and CDR2: SGDLS and YYNGEE. Trimming removed 4 bases from V and 0 bases from J, with 11 bases in between. The CDR3 loop spans 15 amino acids. Here the CDR3 DNA reads TGTGCCAGCAGCCGGGACACTCTCTCTGGAAACACCATATATTTT. Translation gives CASSRDTLSGNTIYF. Using reference TRBV9 and TRBJ1-3 for the parts outside the CDR3, the full variable domain is DSGVTQTPKHLITATGQRVTLRCSPRSGDLSVYWYQQSLDQGLQFLIQYYNGEERAKGNILERFSAQQFPDLHSELNLSSLELGDSALYFCASSRDTLSGNTIYFGEGSWLTVV.

This clone was picked up a small number of times. The sample holds other DNA sequences that translate to the same CDR3. Here the CDR3 reads CAWSVSGTDTQYF. The CDR3 nucleotides are TGTGCCTGGAGTGTATCCGGCACAGATACGCAGTATTTT. This chain joins TRBV30 and TRBJ2-3; no reliable D call. This CDR3 has 13 amino acids. V was cut by 0 bases and J by 1 base, with 5 bases left in between. CDR1 and CDR2 from the germline V gene are GTSNPN and SVGIG (reference sequence). The variable domain in full, completed from reference TRBV30 and TRBJ2-3, reads SQTIHQWPATLVQPVGSPLSLECTVEGTSNPNLYWYRQAAGRGLQLLFYSVGIGQISSEVPQNLSASRPQDRQFILSSKKLLLSDSGFYLCAWSVSGTDTQYFGPGTRLTVL.

The chain combines TRBV10-3 with TRBJ1-5; 7 bases agree with TRBD1. CDR1 is ENHRY and CDR2 is SYGVKD in the germline V gene. The CDR3 runs 13 residues. V lost 9 bases, J lost 6 bases, and 8 bases stayed unmatched. The CDR3 nucleotides read TGTGCCATTTCCGGGACAGACGGTCAGCCCCAGCATTTT. It specifies CAISGTDGQPQHF.

The CDR3 sequence is CASSTDPQETQYF. CDR3 nucleotide sequence: TGTGCCAGTAGTACGGACCCCCAAGAGACCCAGTACTTC. The genes are TRBV19 and TRBJ2-5; D is unresolved. V was clipped by 4 bases and J by 1 base, with 7 bases between them. The CDR3 contains 13 residues. The germline V gene encodes CDR1 LNHDA and CDR2 SQIVND (reference sequence).

This clone appeared a few times. CDR3 amino acids: CASSIGDYEQYF. DNA for the CDR3: TGTGCCAGCAGTATAGGGGACTACGAGCAGTACTTC. The chain links TRBV2 to TRBJ2-7, with TRBD1 as a possible D gene (5 bases). CDR3 size: 12 residues. Trimming stripped 5 bases from V and 3 bases from J, with 8 bases between. From germline, CDR1 is SNHLY and CDR2 FYNNEI.

A few counts support this clone. The chain has TRBV4-1 and TRBJ1-1, with D possibly TRBD1 on 5 matching bases. The ends were cut back, 1 base at V and 9 bases at J, with 15 bases in the middle. This CDR3 contains 14 residues. CDR1 MGHRA and CDR2 YSYEKL come from the germline V gene. The CDR3 region is CASSQGQKDQKAFF. The CDR3 nucleotides read TGCGCCAGCAGCCAAGGACAGAAAGATCAAAAAGCTTTCTTT.

The sample holds a few counts of this clone. V is TRBV7-9 and J is TRBJ1-6; unclear D gene. The CDR3 covers 13 residues. Trimming pared 4 bases from V and 6 bases from J, leaving 7 bases between. Germline CDR1 reads SEHNR; CDR2 reads FQNEAQ (reference sequence). The CDR3 loop reads CASSSYGNSPLHF. The CDR3 region has the DNA TGTGCCAGCAGCTCCTACGGTAATTCACCCCTCCACTTT.

A note on this clone: At the DNA level, this CDR3 is encoded by other sequences in the same sample as well. The chain uses TRBV2 and TRBJ2-5; D is uncertain. With 1 base removed from V and 1 base from J, the gap between germline ends came to 4 bases. CDR3 length: 13 amino acids. Germline values: CDR1 SNHLY, CDR2 FYNNEI. The chain's CDR3 is CASSEGSQETQYF. As DNA, the CDR3 is TGTGCCAGCAGTGAAGGCAGCCAAGAGACCCAGTACTTC. Full variable domain (missing parts from reference TRBV2 and TRBJ2-5): EPEVTQTPSHQVTQMGQEVILRCVPISNHLYFYWYRQILGQKVEFLVSFYNNEISEKSEIFDDQFSVERPDGSNFTLKIRSTKLEDSAMYFCASSEGSQETQYFGPGTRLLVL.

The table lists this clone with a few counts. V usage is TRBV7-9 and J usage is TRBJ2-1; TRBD1 is a possible D gene (6 bases). This CDR3 region has 14 residues. CDR1 is SEHNR, CDR2 FQNEAQ, per germline (reference sequence). V was clipped by 0 bases and J by 6 bases, with 9 bases between them. This chain's CDR3 is CASSLAGASNEQFF. CDR3 DNA sequence: TGTGCCAGCAGCTTAGCGGGGGCCAGCAATGAGCAGTTCTTC.